This T cell receptor beta chain was recorded in a study of CD8+ T cells in alopecia areata. Following RNA extraction, reverse transcription yielded cDNA that acted as the sequencing template. Only in-frame clones appear in the TCRdb table, and some are missing; sequencing was by immunoSEQ multiplex PCR. The sample shows under 130,000 clones, roughly half of them seen only once. The specimen was CD4+ T cells sorted from blood. This TCR was sampled from a human donor in good health.

The CDR3 DNA sequence: TGTGCCACTACAAAGACCGGACAGCCAAATCAGCCCCAGCATTTT. Protein sequence: CATTKTGQPNQPQHF. The chain carries TRBV28 and TRBJ1-5; D possibly corresponds to TRBD1 (6 bases). Germline values: CDR1 MDHEN, CDR2 SYDVKM. V was trimmed by 10 bases and J by 4 bases, leaving 20 bases between them. This CDR3 is 15 amino acids long. Based on the CDR3 plus reference TRBV28 and TRBJ1-5, the full variable domain is DVKVTQSSRYLVKRTGEKVFLECVQDMDHENMFWYRQDPGLGLRLIYFSYDVKMKEKGDIPEGYSVSREKKERFSLILESASTNQTSMYLCATTKTGQPNQPQHFGDGTRLSIL.